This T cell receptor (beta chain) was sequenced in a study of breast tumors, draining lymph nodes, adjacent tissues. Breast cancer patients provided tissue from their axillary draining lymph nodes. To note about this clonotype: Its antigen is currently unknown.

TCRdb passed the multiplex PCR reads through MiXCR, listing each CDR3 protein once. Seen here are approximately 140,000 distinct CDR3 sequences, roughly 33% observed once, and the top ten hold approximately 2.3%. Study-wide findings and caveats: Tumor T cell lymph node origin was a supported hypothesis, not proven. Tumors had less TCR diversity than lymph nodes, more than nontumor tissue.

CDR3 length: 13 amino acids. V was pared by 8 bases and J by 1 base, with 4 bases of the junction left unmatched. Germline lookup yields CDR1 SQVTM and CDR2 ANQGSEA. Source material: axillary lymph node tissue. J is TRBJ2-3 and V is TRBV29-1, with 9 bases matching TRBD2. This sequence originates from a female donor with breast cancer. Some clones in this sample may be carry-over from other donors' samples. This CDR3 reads CSNQRGGTDTQYF. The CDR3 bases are TGCAGCAACCAGCGGGGGGGCACAGATACGCAGTATTTT.